The rows below give T cell receptor beta chains drawn from one sample of a study of TIL therapy for anti-PD-1-resistant metastatic lung cancer. Clones were read by immunoSEQ multiplex PCR, and TCRdb kept only the in-frame ones, dropping some. Among around 26,000 clones listed, under 80% were seen once. Specimen: tumor tissue, collected at baseline. The origin of the receptors is a woman between 30 and 80 years old with non-small cell lung cancer. The CDR3 runs from the conserved cysteine through the conserved F or W. Clone size is stated in some rows and not others, as once, few, many or a class when expanded.

V gene	J gene	clone size	CDR3 protein
TRBV7-7	TRBJ2-2	NA	CASSRGTSGYTGELFF
TRBV6-1	TRBJ1-1	NA	CASSEGGLNTEAFF
TRBV5-5	TRBJ1-5	many	CASSQADRSAGNQPQHF
TRBV7-7	TRBJ1-5	few	CASSLALNQPQHF
TRBV11-1	TRBJ2-1	NA	CASSLSGTLHNEQFF
TRBV2	TRBJ2-3	NA	CASSATGASTDTQYF
TRBV11-3	TRBJ1-3	NA	CASQGSGNTIYF
TRBV6-6	TRBJ2-7	once	CASRLSVGGEQYF
TRBV6-4	TRBJ2-1	NA	CASSDSSFGRGEQFF
TRBV7-2	TRBJ2-7	NA	CASSLETSGRVEQYF
TRBV7-9	TRBJ2-5	NA	CASSGETQYF
TRBV30	TRBJ1-2	once	CAWSVTAIIDYGYTF
TRBV6-5	TRBJ2-7	NA	CASRRTGARLEQYF